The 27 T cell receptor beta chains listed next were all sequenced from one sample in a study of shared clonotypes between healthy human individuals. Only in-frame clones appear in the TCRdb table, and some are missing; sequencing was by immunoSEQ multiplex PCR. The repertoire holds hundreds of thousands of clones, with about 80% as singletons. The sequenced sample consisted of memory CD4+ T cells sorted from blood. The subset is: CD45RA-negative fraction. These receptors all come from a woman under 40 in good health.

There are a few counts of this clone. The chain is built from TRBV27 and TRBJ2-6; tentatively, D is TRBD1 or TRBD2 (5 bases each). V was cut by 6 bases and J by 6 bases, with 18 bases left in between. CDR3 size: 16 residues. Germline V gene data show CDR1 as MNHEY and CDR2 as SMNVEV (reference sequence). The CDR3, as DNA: TGTGCCAGCAGCACGGGACCGTCCTGGGAGGCCAACGTCCTGACTTTC. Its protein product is CASSTGPSWEANVLTF.

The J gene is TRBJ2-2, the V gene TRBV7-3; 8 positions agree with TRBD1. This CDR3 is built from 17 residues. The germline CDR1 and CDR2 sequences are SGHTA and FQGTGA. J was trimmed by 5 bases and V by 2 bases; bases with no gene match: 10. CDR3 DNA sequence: TGTGCCAGCAGCTTACAGGGGGCCCTACCAGGGACCGGGGAGCTGTTTTTT. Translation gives CASSLQGALPGTGELFF.

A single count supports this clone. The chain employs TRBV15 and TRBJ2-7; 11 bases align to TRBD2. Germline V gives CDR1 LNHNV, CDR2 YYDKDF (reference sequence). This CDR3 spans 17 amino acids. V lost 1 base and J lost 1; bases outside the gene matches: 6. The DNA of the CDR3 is TGTGCCACCAGCAGAGCCCTGGGGACTAGCGGATCCTACGAGCAGTACTTC. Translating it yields CATSRALGTSGSYEQYF.

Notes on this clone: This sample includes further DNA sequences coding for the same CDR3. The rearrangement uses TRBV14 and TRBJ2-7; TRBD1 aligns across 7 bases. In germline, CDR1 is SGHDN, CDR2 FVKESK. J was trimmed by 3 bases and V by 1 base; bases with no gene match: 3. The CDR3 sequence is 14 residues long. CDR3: CASSQGAGGYEQYF. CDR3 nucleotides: TGTGCCAGCAGCCAAGGAGCAGGGGGCTACGAGCAGTACTTC.

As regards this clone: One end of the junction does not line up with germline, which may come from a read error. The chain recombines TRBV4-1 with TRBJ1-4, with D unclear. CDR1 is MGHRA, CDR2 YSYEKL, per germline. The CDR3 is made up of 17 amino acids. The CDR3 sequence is CASSQAFRRQTNEKLFF. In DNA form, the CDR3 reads TGCGCCAGCAGTCAAGCCTTTCGCCGGCAGACTAATGAAAAACTGTTTTTT.

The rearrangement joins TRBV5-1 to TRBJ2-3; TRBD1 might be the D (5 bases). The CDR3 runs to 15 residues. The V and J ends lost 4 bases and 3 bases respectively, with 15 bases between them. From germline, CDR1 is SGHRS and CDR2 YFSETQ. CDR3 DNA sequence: TGCGCCAGCAGCAAAACCCAGGGCGCGACAGATACGCAGTATTTT. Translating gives CASSKTQGATDTQYF.

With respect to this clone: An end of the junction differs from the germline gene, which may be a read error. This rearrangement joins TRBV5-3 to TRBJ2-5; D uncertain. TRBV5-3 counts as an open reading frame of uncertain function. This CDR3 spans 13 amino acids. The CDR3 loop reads CASSLDSEETQYF. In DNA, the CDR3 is TGTGCCAGCAGCTTGGATTCGGAAGAGACCCAGTACTTC.

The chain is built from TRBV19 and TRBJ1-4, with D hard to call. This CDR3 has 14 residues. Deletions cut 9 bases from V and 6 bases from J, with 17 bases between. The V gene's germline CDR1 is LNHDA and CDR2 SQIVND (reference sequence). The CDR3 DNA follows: TGTGCCAGCAGATCAAGAACAGTCTATGAAAAACTGTTTTTT. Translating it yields CASRSRTVYEKLFF.

CDR3 loop: CASRPGLPTRQYF. The CDR3 DNA reads as TGTGCCAGTAGACCGGGACTCCCAACGCGGCAGTACTTC. V gene TRBV21-1 combines with J gene TRBJ2-5; no DNA check was done on the table's D call, TRBD2. TRBV21-1 is a pseudogene. CDR3 size: 13 residues.

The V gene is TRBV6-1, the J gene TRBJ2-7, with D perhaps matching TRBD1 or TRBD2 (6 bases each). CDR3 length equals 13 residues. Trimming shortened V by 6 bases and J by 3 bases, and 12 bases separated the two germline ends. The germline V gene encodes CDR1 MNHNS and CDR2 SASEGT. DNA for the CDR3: TGTGCCAGCAGCCTAGGAGGGGGCTACGAGCAGTACTTC. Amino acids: CASSLGGGYEQYF.

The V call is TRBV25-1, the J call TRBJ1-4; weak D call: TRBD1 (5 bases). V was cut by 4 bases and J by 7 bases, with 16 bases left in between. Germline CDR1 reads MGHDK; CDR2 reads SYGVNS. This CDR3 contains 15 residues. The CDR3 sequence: CASSGTGTVGEKLFF. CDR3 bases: TGTGCCAGCAGTGGGACCGGGACGGTGGGTGAAAAACTGTTTTTT.

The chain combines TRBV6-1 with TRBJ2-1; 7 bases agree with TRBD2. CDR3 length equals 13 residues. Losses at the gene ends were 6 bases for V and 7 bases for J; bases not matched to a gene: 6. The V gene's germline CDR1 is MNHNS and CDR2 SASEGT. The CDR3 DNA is TGTGCCAGCAGAGGCGGGAGAATAAATGAGCAGTTCTTC. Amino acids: CASRGGRINEQFF.

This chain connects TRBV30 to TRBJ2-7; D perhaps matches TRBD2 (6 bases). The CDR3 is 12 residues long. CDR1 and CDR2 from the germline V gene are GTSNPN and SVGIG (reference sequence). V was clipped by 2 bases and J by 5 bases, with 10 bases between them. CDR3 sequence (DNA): TGTGCCTGGAGTCGGGGGTCCCACGAGCAGTACTTC. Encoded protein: CAWSRGSHEQYF.

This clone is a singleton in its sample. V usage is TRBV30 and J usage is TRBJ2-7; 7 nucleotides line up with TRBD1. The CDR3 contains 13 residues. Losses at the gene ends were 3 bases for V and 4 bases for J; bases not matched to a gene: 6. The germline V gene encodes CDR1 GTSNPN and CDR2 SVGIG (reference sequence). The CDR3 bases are TGTGCCTGGAGGACAGGGCGCGCTTACGAGCAGTACTTC. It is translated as CAWRTGRAYEQYF.

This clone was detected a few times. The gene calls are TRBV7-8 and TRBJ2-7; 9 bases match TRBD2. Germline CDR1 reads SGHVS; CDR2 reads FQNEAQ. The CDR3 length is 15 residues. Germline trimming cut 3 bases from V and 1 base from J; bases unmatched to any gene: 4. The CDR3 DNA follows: TGTGCCAGCAGCTTGCTAGCGGGATATTCCTACGAGCAGTACTTC. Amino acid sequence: CASSLLAGYSYEQYF.

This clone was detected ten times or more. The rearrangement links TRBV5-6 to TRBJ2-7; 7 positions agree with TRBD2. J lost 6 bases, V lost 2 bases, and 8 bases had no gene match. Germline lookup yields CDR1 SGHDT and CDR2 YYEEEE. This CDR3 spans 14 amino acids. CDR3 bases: TGTGCCAGCAGCTTCGGGGACTATAGGGGCGAGCAGTACTTC. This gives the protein CASSFGDYRGEQYF.

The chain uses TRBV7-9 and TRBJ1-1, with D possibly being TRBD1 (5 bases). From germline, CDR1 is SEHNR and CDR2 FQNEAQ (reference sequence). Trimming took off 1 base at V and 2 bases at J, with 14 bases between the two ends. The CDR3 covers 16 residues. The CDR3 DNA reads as TGTGCCAGCAGCTTAGGCCCCGGACAAATCAACACTGAAGCTTTCTTT. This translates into CASSLGPGQINTEAFF. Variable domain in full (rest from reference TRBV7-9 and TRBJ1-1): DTGVSQNPRHKITKRGQNVTFRCDPISEHNRLYWYRQTLGQGPEFLTYFQNEAQLEKSRLLSDRFSAERPKGSFSTLEIQRTEQGDSAMYLCASSLGPGQINTEAFFGQGTRLTVV.

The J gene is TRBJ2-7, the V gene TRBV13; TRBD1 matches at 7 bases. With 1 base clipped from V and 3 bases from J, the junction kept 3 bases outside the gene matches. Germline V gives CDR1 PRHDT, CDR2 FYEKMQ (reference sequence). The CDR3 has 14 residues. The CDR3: CASSLDGTDYEQYF. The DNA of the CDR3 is TGTGCCAGCAGCTTAGATGGGACAGACTACGAGCAGTACTTC. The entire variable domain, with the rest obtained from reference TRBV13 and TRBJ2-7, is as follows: AAGVIQSPRHLIKEKRETATLKCYPIPRHDTVYWYQQGPGQDPQFLISFYEKMQSDKGSIPDRFSAQQFSDYHSELNMSSLELGDSALYFCASSLDGTDYEQYFGPGTRLTVT.

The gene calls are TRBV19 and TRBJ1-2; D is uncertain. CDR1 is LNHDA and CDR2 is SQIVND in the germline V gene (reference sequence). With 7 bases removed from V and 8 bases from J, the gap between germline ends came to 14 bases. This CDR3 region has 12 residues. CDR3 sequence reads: CASIKDGQGYTF. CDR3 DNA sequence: TGTGCCAGTATCAAGGACGGCCAAGGCTACACCTTC. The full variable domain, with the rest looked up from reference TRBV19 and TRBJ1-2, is DGGITQSPKYLFRKEGQNVTLSCEQNLNHDAMYWYRQDPGQGLRLIYYSQIVNDFQKGDIAEGYSVSREKKESFPLTVTSAQKNPTAFYLCASIKDGQGYTFGSGTRLTVV.

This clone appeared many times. The CDR3 nucleotides read TGTGCCAGCAGTCCTACCGGCGGGAGGGCCTACAATGAGCAGTTCTTC. Translation gives CASSPTGGRAYNEQFF. J is TRBJ2-1 and V is TRBV2, with TRBD2 matching over 9 bases. The length of the CDR3 is 16 residues. Germline V gene data show CDR1 as SNHLY and CDR2 as FYNNEI. V trimming: 5 bases; J trimming: 2 bases; junction bases outside the gene matches: 7.

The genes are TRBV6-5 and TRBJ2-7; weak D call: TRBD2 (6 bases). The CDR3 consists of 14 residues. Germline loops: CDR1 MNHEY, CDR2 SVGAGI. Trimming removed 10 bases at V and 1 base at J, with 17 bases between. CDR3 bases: TGTGCCACCATGGTTATCGGGAGATCCTACGAGCAGTACTTC. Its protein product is CATMVIGRSYEQYF.

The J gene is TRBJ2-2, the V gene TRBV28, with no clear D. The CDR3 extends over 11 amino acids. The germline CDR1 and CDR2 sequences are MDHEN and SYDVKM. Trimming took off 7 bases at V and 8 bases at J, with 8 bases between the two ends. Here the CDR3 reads CASNEPGELFF. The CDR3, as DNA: TGTGCCAGCAACGAGCCTGGGGAGCTGTTTTTT.

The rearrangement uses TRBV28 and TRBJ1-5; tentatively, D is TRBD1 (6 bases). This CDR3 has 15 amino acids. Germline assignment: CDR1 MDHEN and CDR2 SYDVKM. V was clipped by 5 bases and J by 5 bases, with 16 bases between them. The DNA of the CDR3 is TGTGCCAGCAGTGCCACAGGGACTAGGGATCAGCCCCAGCATTTT. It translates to CASSATGTRDQPQHF.

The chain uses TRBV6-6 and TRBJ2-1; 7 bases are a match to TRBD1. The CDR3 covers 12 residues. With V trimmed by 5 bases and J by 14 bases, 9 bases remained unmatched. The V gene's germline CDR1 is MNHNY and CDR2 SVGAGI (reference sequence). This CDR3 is CASSPDRRFKFF. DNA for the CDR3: TGTGCCAGCAGTCCGGACAGGAGGTTTAAGTTCTTC.

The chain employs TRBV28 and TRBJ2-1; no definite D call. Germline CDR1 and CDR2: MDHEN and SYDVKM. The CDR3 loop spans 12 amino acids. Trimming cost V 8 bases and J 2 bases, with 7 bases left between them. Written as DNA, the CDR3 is TGTGCCAGCGGACCGACCTACAATGAGCAGTTCTTC. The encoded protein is CASGPTYNEQFF.

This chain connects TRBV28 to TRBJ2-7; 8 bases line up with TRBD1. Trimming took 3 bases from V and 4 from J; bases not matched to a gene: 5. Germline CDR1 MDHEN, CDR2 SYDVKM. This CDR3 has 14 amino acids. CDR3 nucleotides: TGTGCCAGCAGTTTGCAGGGGGCGAGGTACGAGCAGTACTTC. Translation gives CASSLQGARYEQYF.

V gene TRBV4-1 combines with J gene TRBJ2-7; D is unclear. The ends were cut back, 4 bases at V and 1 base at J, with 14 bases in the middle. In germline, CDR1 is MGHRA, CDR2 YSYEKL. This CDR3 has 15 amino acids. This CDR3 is CASSPPSLISYEQYF. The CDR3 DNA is TGCGCCAGCAGCCCCCCGTCTCTGATATCCTACGAGCAGTACTTC.